The 28 T cell receptor beta chains below come from one sample, sequenced in a study of blood T cell repertoires in COVID-19. Produced via immunoSEQ multiplex PCR; TCRdb's table is partial and in-frame only. The sample consists of around 300,000 clones, about 88% of them appearing once. The sequencing input was PBMCs or T cells enriched from blood (not recorded which). Source of these receptors: a woman between 50 and 59 years old who had recovered from COVID-19.

Only one count was recorded for this clone. This chain joins TRBV7-2 and TRBJ1-5; D ambiguous. CDR1 is SGHTA and CDR2 is FQGNSA in the germline V gene. Deletions cut 2 bases from V and 4 bases from J, with 12 bases between. The CDR3 has 15 amino acids. DNA for the CDR3: TGTGCCAGCAGCTTACACAGTGTATATAATCAGCCCCAGCATTTT. Residues: CASSLHSVYNQPQHF.

The CDR3 DNA follows: TGTGCCAGCAGCGTAGAAGGGGACTACTACGAGCAGTACTTC. Amino acid sequence: CASSVEGDYYEQYF. The chain combines TRBV9 with TRBJ2-7; 7 bases map to TRBD2. The CDR3 is made up of 14 amino acids. The germline V gene has CDR1 SGDLS and CDR2 YYNGEE. Unmatched junction bases numbered 3, after V lost 0 bases and J lost 3 bases.

This chain links TRBV2 with TRBJ2-2, with TRBD1 matching 9 bases. Per germline, CDR1 SNHLY and CDR2 FYNNEI. The CDR3 covers 15 residues. With 6 bases clipped from V and 1 base from J, the junction kept 3 bases outside the gene matches. CDR3 in DNA: TGTGCCAGCAGCATGGACAGGGGGAACACCGGGGAGCTGTTTTTT. Translated: CASSMDRGNTGELFF.

The CDR3 DNA sequence: TGTGCCAGCAGTCCAGACAGGGGAGGGACTGAAGCTTTCTTT. Translation gives CASSPDRGGTEAFF. This chain uses TRBV6-2 or TRBV6-3 with TRBJ1-1; 8 nucleotides line up with TRBD1. The ends lost 5 bases at V and 5 bases at J; junction bases unmatched: 7. The CDR3 contains 14 residues. CDR1 is MNHEY and CDR2 is SVGEGT in the germline V gene.

The chain links TRBV7-9 to TRBJ1-2; 7 nucleotides agree with TRBD1. CDR1 is SEHNR and CDR2 is FQNEAQ in the germline V gene (reference sequence). The junction had 15 bases not matched to a gene; V was cut back by 5 bases and J by 0 bases. The CDR3 runs 18 residues. CDR3 nucleotides: TGTGCCAGCAGCATAATACAGGGGAAGGCGGGCGCTAACTATGGCTACACCTTC. It translates to CASSIIQGKAGANYGYTF. Full variable domain (outside the CDR3, taken from reference TRBV7-9 and TRBJ1-2): DTGVSQNPRHKITKRGQNVTFRCDPISEHNRLYWYRQTLGQGPEFLTYFQNEAQLEKSRLLSDRFSAERPKGSFSTLEIQRTEQGDSAMYLCASSIIQGKAGANYGYTFGSGTRLTVV.

The chain links TRBV3-1 (or the pseudogene TRBV3-2) to TRBJ2-5; 12 bases fit TRBD2. J was trimmed by 10 bases and V by 1 base; bases with no gene match: 19. This CDR3 is 19 amino acids long. The germline V gene has CDR1 LGHDT and CDR2 YNNKEL (reference sequence). The CDR3, as DNA: TGTGCCAGCAGCCAAGCCGGGACTAGCGGGCCGCCCTCCGAGTTAGACCAGTACTTC. It yields the protein CASSQAGTSGPPSELDQYF.

The CDR3 protein is CASSPQGNTEAFF. In DNA, the CDR3 is TGTGCCAGCAGCCCCCAGGGAAACACTGAAGCTTTCTTT. The chain carries TRBV12-3 or TRBV12-4 and TRBJ1-1; TRBD1 is a possible D gene (5 bases). This CDR3 has 13 amino acids. The germline V and J ends were trimmed by 6 bases and 2 bases, with 10 bases remaining between them.

The chain has TRBV27 and TRBJ2-1, with 11 positions matching TRBD2. With V trimmed by 2 bases and J by 6 bases, 12 bases remained unmatched. The CDR3 sequence is 18 residues long. Germline V CDR1 and CDR2: MNHEY, SMNVEV (reference sequence). In DNA form, the CDR3 reads TGTGCCAGCAGTTTAAGACTAGCGGGAAGGGGACTGAGCAATGAGCAGTTCTTC. Translated: CASSLRLAGRGLSNEQFF.

V usage is TRBV6-2 or TRBV6-3 and J usage is TRBJ1-5; D possibly corresponds to TRBD1 (6 bases). CDR3 size: 15 residues. The germline V gene has CDR1 MNHEY and CDR2 SVGEGT. V lost 6 bases and J 4 bases, leaving 16 bases between the germline ends. This chain's CDR3 is CASSPARDINQPQHF. In DNA, the CDR3 is TGTGCCAGCAGCCCAGCACGGGACATAAATCAGCCCCAGCATTTT.

The rearrangement joins TRBV5-1 to TRBJ1-1, with 7 bases that match TRBD1. There are 15 residues in the CDR3. After removal of 1 base from V and 1 base from J, the junction contained 4 bases not matched to a gene. Germline loops: CDR1 SGHRS, CDR2 YFSETQ. CDR3 DNA: TGCGCCAGCAGCTTGATAGGGACAGCGAACACTGAAGCTTTCTTT. This codes for CASSLIGTANTEAFF.

The genes are TRBV12-3 or TRBV12-4 and TRBJ1-6, with D perhaps TRBD1 (5 bases). The V end lost 5 bases, the J end lost 10 bases, and 12 bases lay between the germline ends. The CDR3 runs to 13 residues. The CDR3 spells CASSDAGNSPLHF. The CDR3 nucleotides are TGTGCCAGCAGTGACGCAGGGAACTCACCCCTCCACTTT.

The J gene is TRBJ2-3, the V gene TRBV5-1; perhaps TRBD1 as D (6 bases). Per germline, CDR1 SGHRS and CDR2 YFSETQ. V lost 4 bases, J lost 3 bases, and 9 bases lay in between. This CDR3 has 13 residues. The CDR3 DNA is TGCGCCAGCAGCCGAACAGGGACAGATACGCAGTATTTT. Protein: CASSRTGTDTQYF. The full variable domain, rest sourced from reference TRBV5-1 and TRBJ2-3, is KAGVTQTPRYLIKTRGQQVTLSCSPISGHRSVSWYQQTPGQGLQFLFEYFSETQRNKGNFPGRFSGRQFSNSRSEMNVSTLELGDSALYLCASSRTGTDTQYFGPGTRLTVL.

This clone appeared once. The genes are TRBV20-1 and TRBJ2-7; D gene uncertain. This CDR3 contains 11 residues. Germline lookup yields CDR1 DFQATT and CDR2 SNEGSKA (reference sequence). Trimming took off 6 bases at V and 2 bases at J, with 8 bases between the two ends. CDR3: CSATFAYEQYF. The CDR3 DNA sequence: TGCAGTGCGACATTCGCCTACGAGCAGTACTTC.

The gene calls are TRBV6-4 and TRBJ1-3; D gene unclear. Germline V lookup: CDR1 MRHNA, CDR2 SNTAGT. CDR3 length equals 14 residues. Trimming left V 4 bases short and J 0 bases short, with 7 bases between. CDR3 sequence reads: CASSGRASGNTIYF. CDR3 coding DNA: TGTGCCAGCAGTGGTAGAGCCTCTGGAAACACCATATATTTT.

V usage is TRBV27 and J usage is TRBJ1-5, with 9 bases lining up with TRBD1. This CDR3 contains 15 residues. The V segment lost 3 bases and the J segment 2 bases; nucleotides outside the gene matches: 2. Germline CDR1 reads MNHEY; CDR2 reads SMNVEV (reference sequence). CDR3: CASSFRTGGNQPQHF. The CDR3 nucleotides are TGTGCCAGCAGTTTCCGGACAGGGGGCAATCAGCCCCAGCATTTT.

This clone has only a few counts. At the DNA level, this CDR3 is encoded by other sequences in the same sample as well. This chain links TRBV28 with TRBJ1-2; D is ambiguous. The V gene lost 2 bases and the J gene lost 2 bases, with 3 bases spanning the gap. Germline CDR1 and CDR2: MDHEN and SYDVKM. CDR3 length: 12 amino acids. The CDR3 DNA is TGTGCCAGCAGTTTACAGAACTATGGCTACACCTTC. It codes for CASSLQNYGYTF.

V is TRBV5-5 and J is TRBJ2-1, with D unclear. V was clipped by 4 bases and J by 10 bases, with 9 bases between them. CDR1 and CDR2 (germline): SGHKS, YYEKEE (reference sequence). CDR3 size: 11 residues. The CDR3 bases are TGTGCCAGCAGCCTTACTTGGGAGCAGTTCTTC. Protein: CASSLTWEQFF.

The rearrangement joins TRBV19 to TRBJ1-2; 8 nucleotides align to TRBD1. The CDR3 length is 15 residues. The V gene's germline CDR1 is LNHDA and CDR2 SQIVND (reference sequence). Losses at the gene ends were 4 bases for V and 2 bases for J; bases not matched to a gene: 6. CDR3 sequence: CASSRGQGTNYGYTF. CDR3 DNA: TGTGCCAGTAGTAGAGGACAGGGAACGAACTATGGCTACACCTTC.

The rearrangement uses TRBV28 and TRBJ2-3; D is ambiguous. From germline, CDR1 is MDHEN and CDR2 SYDVKM. CDR3 length equals 17 residues. V shed 2 bases and J shed 2 bases, with 17 bases lying between them. The DNA for the CDR3 is TGTGCCAGCAGTTTAGCCGACTGGTCTAGTAACACAGATACGCAGTATTTT. Its protein product is CASSLADWSSNTDTQYF.

V usage is TRBV6-1 and J usage is TRBJ1-4; 7 nucleotides line up with TRBD1. This CDR3 is built from 16 residues. V lost 0 bases and J lost 4; bases outside the gene matches: 5. Germline V lookup: CDR1 MNHNS, CDR2 SASEGT. In nucleotides, the CDR3 is TGTGCCAGCAGTGAAGCTCAGGGGGTCGGTAATGAAAAACTGTTTTTT. Translated: CASSEAQGVGNEKLFF.

The V gene is TRBV18, the J gene TRBJ2-7; no clear D. This CDR3 is 15 amino acids long. The V and J ends lost 0 bases and 7 bases respectively, with 16 bases between them. Germline assignment: CDR1 KGHSH and CDR2 LQKENI. CDR3 in amino acids: CASSPPSPRFGEQYF. In DNA form, the CDR3 reads TGTGCCAGCTCACCACCATCCCCTAGGTTTGGGGAGCAGTACTTC.

The chain combines TRBV7-2 with TRBJ2-3, with D maybe TRBD2 (6 bases). The CDR3 has 15 amino acids. Per germline, CDR1 SGHTA and CDR2 FQGNSA. V lost 6 bases, J lost 0 bases, and 13 bases lay in between. The chain's CDR3 is CASRPLSGSTDTQYF. In nucleotides, the CDR3 is TGTGCCAGCAGACCACTCAGCGGGAGCACAGATACGCAGTATTTT.

The rearrangement joins TRBV15 to TRBJ2-4, with D uncertain. The CDR3 is 16 residues long. Trimming stripped 0 bases from V and 0 bases from J, with 9 bases between. Germline V gives CDR1 LNHNV, CDR2 YYDKDF (reference sequence). DNA for the CDR3: TGTGCCACCAGCAGAGATCGGTCCAAAGCCAAAAACATTCAGTACTTC. This translates into CATSRDRSKAKNIQYF.

This clone is a singleton in its sample. The chain uses TRBV7-8 and TRBJ1-4; maybe TRBD1 (5 bases). V lost 4 bases and J 8 bases, leaving 17 bases between the germline ends. This CDR3 comprises 15 residues. The V gene's germline CDR1 is SGHVS and CDR2 FQNEAQ. The CDR3 DNA reads as TGTGCCAGCAGCTCTCCGACGGGGGGAGGAGAAAAACTGTTTTTT. Translation: CASSSPTGGGEKLFF.

The rearrangement links TRBV19 to TRBJ1-4; 8 bases map to TRBD1. The CDR3 has 12 amino acids. Germline lookup yields CDR1 LNHDA and CDR2 SQIVND (reference sequence). V shed 6 bases and J 10 bases; nucleotides not matched to a gene: 4. The CDR3 protein is CASREQGGKLFF. In DNA, the CDR3 is TGTGCCAGTAGAGAACAGGGGGGAAAACTGTTTTTT.

Here the CDR3 reads CATSSGTVLNQPQHF. The CDR3 DNA sequence: TGTGCCACCTCCTCAGGGACAGTCCTCAATCAGCCCCAGCATTTT. The chain has TRBV10-3 and TRBJ1-5, with 7 bases that match TRBD1. Germline V gene sequence: CDR1 ENHRY, CDR2 SYGVKD. The CDR3 extends over 15 amino acids. V shed 10 bases and J 3 bases; nucleotides not matched to a gene: 12.

V and J are TRBV15 and TRBJ1-1; a possible D gene is TRBD1 (6 bases). V was pared by 1 base and J by 8 bases, with 17 bases between. CDR1 and CDR2 (germline): LNHNV, YYDKDF (reference sequence). This CDR3 spans 15 amino acids. The CDR3 nucleotides read TGTGCCACCAGCAGAGGCCCGGGAGGGGGTTGGGAAGCTTTCTTT. It codes for CATSRGPGGGWEAFF.

The chain couples TRBV11-2 to TRBJ2-7; weak D call: TRBD1 (6 bases). This CDR3 is built from 18 residues. V was shortened by 0 bases and J by 0 bases, with 18 bases between the two germline ends. In germline, CDR1 is SGHAT, CDR2 FQNNGV. CDR3 residues: CASSLENRGQKSSYEQYF. DNA of the CDR3: TGTGCCAGCAGCTTAGAAAACCGGGGACAAAAATCCTCCTACGAGCAGTACTTC. Using reference TRBV11-2 and TRBJ2-7 for the parts outside the CDR3, the full variable domain is EAGVAQSPRYKIIEKRQSVAFWCNPISGHATLYWYQQILGQGPKLLIQFQNNGVVDDSQLPKDRFSAERLKGVDSTLKIQPAKLEDSAVYLCASSLENRGQKSSYEQYFGPGTRLTVT.